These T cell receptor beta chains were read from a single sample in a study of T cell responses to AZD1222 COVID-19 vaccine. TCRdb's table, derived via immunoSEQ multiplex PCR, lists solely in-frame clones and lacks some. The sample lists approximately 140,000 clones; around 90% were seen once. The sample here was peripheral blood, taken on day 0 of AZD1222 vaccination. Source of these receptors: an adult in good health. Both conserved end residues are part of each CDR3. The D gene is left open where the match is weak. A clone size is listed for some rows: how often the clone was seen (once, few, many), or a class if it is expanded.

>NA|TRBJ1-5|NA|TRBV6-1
TGTGCCAGCAGTGAATCTTTCCAGCCCCAGCATTTT
CASSESFQPQHF
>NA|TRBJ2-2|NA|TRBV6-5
TGTGCCAGCTCCGGGACTGTGAACACCGGGGAGCTGTTTTTT
CASSGTVNTGELFF
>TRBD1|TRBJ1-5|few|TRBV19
TGTGCCAGCTCCCTTGGTTCCGGACAGGGCGTCGGTCAGCCCCAGCATTTT
CASSLGSGQGVGQPQHF
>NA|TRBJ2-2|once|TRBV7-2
TGTGCCAGCAGAGTGGACAATATAAACGGGGAGCTGTTTTTT
CASRVDNINGELFF
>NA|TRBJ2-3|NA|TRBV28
TGTGCCAGCAGTTTATACCCGGGGCGGGCGCCAGATACGCAGTATTTT
CASSLYPGRAPDTQYF
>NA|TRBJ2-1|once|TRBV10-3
TGTGCCATCTATTCAGGGGTCAATGAGCAGTTCTTC
CAIYSGVNEQFF
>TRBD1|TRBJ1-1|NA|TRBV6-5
TGTGCCAGCAGTTCTACCGGGACAGGGAACGGGGCTTTCTTT
CASSSTGTGNGAFF
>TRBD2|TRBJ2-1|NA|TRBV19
TGTGCCAGTAGTAATAGAGGGGTGGGACTAGCGGGAAGATACAATGAGCAGTTCTTC
CASSNRGVGLAGRYNEQFF
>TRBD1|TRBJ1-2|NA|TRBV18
TGTGCCAGCTCACCGGACAGGGGGCGAAACTATGGCTACACCTTC
CASSPDRGRNYGYTF
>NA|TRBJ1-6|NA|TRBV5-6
TGTGCCAGCAGTCGGACGGCCAATTCACCCCTCCACTTT
CASSRTANSPLHF
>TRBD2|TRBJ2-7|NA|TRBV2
TGTGCCAGCAGTGAATCGGGAGGGCAATACGAGCAGTACTTC
CASSESGGQYEQYF
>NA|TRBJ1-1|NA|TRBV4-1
TGCGCCAGCAGCCACCCCGCCGGGGGTATGAACACTGAAGCTTTCTTT
CASSHPAGGMNTEAFF